The 5 T cell receptor beta chains below come from one sample, sequenced in a study of cytomegalovirus exposure and HLA in healthy donors. The PCR was carried out with 60 Vbeta primers and 13 Jbeta primers. Data came from immunoSEQ multiplex PCR; TCRdb stores just in-frame clones and leaves some out. The sample has about 110,000 clones; 73% are singletons. The specimen was PBMCs. These receptors originate from a middle-aged man in good health and CMV-seronegative.

The chain carries TRBV14 and TRBJ2-5; D is possibly TRBD2 (6 bases). The J call may be in error: the DNA end matches TRBJ2-7 better. This CDR3 has 14 residues. Looked up from germline, CDR1 is SGHDN and CDR2 is FVKESK. Here the CDR3 reads CASSPEGGTYEQYF. The CDR3, as DNA: TGTGCCAGCAGCCCCGAGGGCGGGACCTACGAGCAGTACTTC.

The chain joins TRBV19 to TRBJ2-7; TRBD1 might be the D (6 bases). Germline V gives CDR1 LNHDA, CDR2 SQIVND (reference sequence). The CDR3 has 14 residues. V was shortened by 3 bases and J by 2 bases, with 11 bases between the two germline ends. Here the CDR3 reads CASSIEGTTYEQYF. CDR3 coding DNA: TGTGCCAGTAGTATTGAGGGGACAACCTACGAGCAGTACTTC.

This chain uses TRBV5-6 with TRBJ1-3; no clear D gene. The germline gives CDR1 SGHDT, CDR2 YYEEEE. V lost 4 bases, J lost 0 bases, and 14 bases lay in between. The CDR3 length is 16 residues. Here the CDR3 DNA reads TGTGCCAGCAGCCCCAGCGGAGGTTACTCTGGAAACACCATATATTTT. Translating gives CASSPSGGYSGNTIYF.

The chain combines TRBV29-1 with TRBJ2-2; D may be TRBD1 (6 bases). Trimming removed 3 bases at V and 6 bases at J, with 8 bases between. The CDR3 is 12 amino acids. The germline gives CDR1 SQVTM, CDR2 ANQGSEA. Written as DNA, the CDR3 is TGCAGCGTTGAGGGGGCCGCCGGGGAGCTGTTTTTT. Amino acids: CSVEGAAGELFF.

The table lists this clone with a few counts. The chain couples TRBV7-9 to TRBJ1-1; D remains unclear. Germline-derived CDR1 and CDR2 are SEHNR and FQNEAQ (reference sequence). The CDR3 covers 14 residues. The V gene lost 5 bases and the J gene lost 6 bases, with 16 bases spanning the gap. In DNA form, the CDR3 reads TGTGCCAGCAGCGTAGAAGGCCCAGCGGCTGAAGCTTTCTTT. Protein product: CASSVEGPAAEAFF.